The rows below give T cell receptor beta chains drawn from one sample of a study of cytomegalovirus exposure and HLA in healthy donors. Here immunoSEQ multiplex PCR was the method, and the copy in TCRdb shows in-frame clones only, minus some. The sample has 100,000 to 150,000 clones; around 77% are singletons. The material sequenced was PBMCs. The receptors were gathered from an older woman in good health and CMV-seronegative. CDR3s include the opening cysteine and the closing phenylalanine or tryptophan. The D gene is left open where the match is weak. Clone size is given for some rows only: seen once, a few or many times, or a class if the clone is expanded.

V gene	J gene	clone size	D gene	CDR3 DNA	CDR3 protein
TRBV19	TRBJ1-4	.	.	TGTGCCAGTAGTATGGCGGGACGCTACAATGAAAAACTGTTTTTT	CASSMAGRYNEKLFF
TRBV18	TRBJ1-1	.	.	TGTGCCAGCTCACCACTTGCAGGAATGAACACTGAAGCTTTCTTT	CASSPLAGMNTEAFF
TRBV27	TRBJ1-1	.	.	TGTGCCAGCAGTTTCGTCGGGGAGAACACTGAAGCTTTCTTT	CASSFVGENTEAFF
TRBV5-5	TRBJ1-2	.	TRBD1	TGTGCCAGCAGCTTCCGGGACAGGGGCTACACCTTC	CASSFRDRGYTF
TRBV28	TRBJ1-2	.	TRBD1	TGTGCCAGCAGTTTATGGTGGGGACAGGGGGCATCTAACTATGGCTACACCTTC	CASSLWWGQGASNYGYTF
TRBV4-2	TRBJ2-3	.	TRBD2	TGTGCCAGCAGCCCTGGACTAGACCCCCCAGATACGCAGTATTTT	CASSPGLDPPDTQYF
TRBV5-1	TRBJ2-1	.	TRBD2	TGCGCCAGCAGCAACAGACTAGCGGGGGGGCCCAATGAGCAGTTCTTC	CASSNRLAGGPNEQFF
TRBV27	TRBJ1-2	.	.	TGTGCCAGCAGTTTACTCCCCCGCCCTAGCTATGGCTACACCTTC	CASSLLPRPSYGYTF
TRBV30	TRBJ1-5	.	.	TGTGCCTGGAGCACAGGCAATCAGCCCCAGCATTTT	CAWSTGNQPQHF
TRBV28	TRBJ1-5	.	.	TGTGCCAGCAGTTTATTAACGGTACGAGGCAATCAGCCCCAGCATTTT	CASSLLTVRGNQPQHF
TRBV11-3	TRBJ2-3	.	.	TGTGCCAGCAGCTTGCGGGGAGCAGATACGCAGTATTTT	CASSLRGADTQYF
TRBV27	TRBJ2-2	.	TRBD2	TGTGCCAGCAGTTTAGGATACGGCGGGGGGGCCCCCGGGGAGCTGTTTTTT	CASSLGYGGGAPGELFF
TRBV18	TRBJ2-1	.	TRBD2	TGTGCCAGCTCACCAGGACTAGACAATGAGCAGCTCTTC	CASSPGLDNEQLF
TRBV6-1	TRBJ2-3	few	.	TGTGCCAGCAGCTACACCCACGACGCGGGAGATACGCAGTATTTT	CASSYTHDAGDTQYF
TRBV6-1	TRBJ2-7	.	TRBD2	TGTGCCAGCAGGCTAGCGGGGACATACGAGCAGTACTTC	CASRLAGTYEQYF
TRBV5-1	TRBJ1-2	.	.	TGCGCCAGCAGCCCCCAGGCACCTCGAGGCTACACCTTC	CASSPQAPRGYTF
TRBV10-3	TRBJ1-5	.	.	TGTGCCAGTCAACAGGGAAATCAGCCCCAGCATTTT	CASQQGNQPQHF
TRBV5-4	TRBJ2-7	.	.	TGTGCCAGCAGCCCAGGGGCAGGGACGGCCACCTACGAGCAGTACTTC	CASSPGAGTATYEQYF
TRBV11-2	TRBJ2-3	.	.	TGTGCCAGCAGCTTTGTCGGCACAGATACGCAGTATTTT	CASSFVGTDTQYF
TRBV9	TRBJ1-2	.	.	TGTGCCAGCAGCCCGTCGACAGCTAACTATGGCTACACCTTC	CASSPSTANYGYTF
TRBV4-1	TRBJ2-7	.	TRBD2	TGCGCCAGCAGCCAACTACTGACTAGCGGAGCCTACGAGCAGTACTTC	CASSQLLTSGAYEQYF
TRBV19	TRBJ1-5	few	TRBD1	TGTGCCAGTAGTCCACAGGGGGGTCAGCCCCAGCATTTT	CASSPQGGQPQHF
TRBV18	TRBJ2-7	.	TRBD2	TGTGCCAGCTCAAAGACTAGCGGGATTACCTACGAGCAGTACTTC	CASSKTSGITYEQYF
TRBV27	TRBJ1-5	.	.	TGTGCCAGCAGTTTAGGAGGAGTTAGCAATCAGCCCCAGCATTTT	CASSLGGVSNQPQHF
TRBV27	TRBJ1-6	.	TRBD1	TGTGCCAGCAGTTTCGGACAGGTCTATAATTCACCCCTCCACTTT	CASSFGQVYNSPLHF
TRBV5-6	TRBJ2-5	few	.	TGTGCCAGCAGCTTGGGGCGGAACATCCAAGAGACCCAGTACTTC	CASSLGRNIQETQYF